One and the same sample provided the 29 T cell receptor beta chains below, sequenced in a study of blood T cell repertoires in COVID-19. Profiled with immunoSEQ multiplex PCR; TCRdb holds only in-frame clones, not every one. The data contain around 85,000 clones, about 89% of them seen just once; the ten biggest clones take up more than 0.9%. Specimen: PBMCs or T cells enriched from blood (not recorded which). The receptors shown here come from a woman in her 50s with acute COVID-19.

The V call is TRBV2, the J call TRBJ1-5, with D perhaps matching TRBD1 (6 bases). The V and J ends lost 3 bases and 9 bases respectively, with 12 bases between them. The CDR3 is 13 residues long. CDR1 is SNHLY and CDR2 is FYNNEI in the germline V gene. The CDR3 sequence: CASSEAAQGPQHF. The CDR3, as DNA: TGTGCCAGCAGTGAGGCCGCACAGGGGCCCCAGCATTTT.

V and J are TRBV7-9 and TRBJ2-3, with 10 nucleotides matching TRBD2. CDR1 is SEHNR and CDR2 is FQNEAQ in the germline V gene (reference sequence). The trim removed 6 bases at V and 1 base at J, leaving 13 bases unmatched. The CDR3 has 18 amino acids. The CDR3 reads CASSRFPPLAGGTDTQYF. The CDR3 DNA follows: TGTGCCAGCAGTCGCTTTCCACCTCTAGCGGGAGGCACAGATACGCAGTATTTT.

The genes are TRBV7-2 and TRBJ2-2; 12 nucleotides match TRBD1. The germline V gene encodes CDR1 SGHTA and CDR2 FQGNSA. The CDR3 contains 14 residues. V lost 6 bases, J lost 7 bases, and 3 bases stayed unmatched. CDR3 DNA: TGTGCCAGCAGGGGACAGGGGGCAGTCGGGGAGCTGTTTTTT. Amino acid sequence: CASRGQGAVGELFF.

This clone appeared once. This chain joins TRBV19 and TRBJ2-1; 9 bases fit TRBD2. J lost 0 bases, V lost 10 bases, and 4 bases had no gene match. The germline gives CDR1 LNHDA, CDR2 SQIVND (reference sequence). The CDR3 has 14 residues. CDR3 sequence (DNA): TGTGCCACCCTTAGCGGGAGCTCCTACAATGAGCAGTTCTTC. Translation: CATLSGSSYNEQFF.

V is TRBV6-5 and J is TRBJ2-7, with TRBD2 as a possible D gene (5 bases). Germline-derived CDR1 and CDR2 are MNHEY and SVGAGI. There are 13 residues in the CDR3. V shed 10 bases and J shed 1 base, with 14 bases lying between them. The CDR3 protein is CATPGRWSYEQYF. The CDR3 DNA sequence: TGTGCCACCCCGGGGAGATGGTCCTACGAGCAGTACTTC.

The chain combines TRBV4-2 with TRBJ2-2; TRBD2 is a possible D gene (6 bases). The CDR3 is made up of 17 amino acids. V lost 0 bases and J 1 base, leaving 12 bases between the germline ends. The germline V gene encodes CDR1 LGHNA and CDR2 YNFKEQ. As DNA, the CDR3 is TGTGCCAGCAGCCAAGAGAGGTGGCGGGGGAACACCGGGGAGCTGTTTTTT. This gives the protein CASSQERWRGNTGELFF.

This clone has just a few counts. The rearrangement joins TRBV28 to TRBJ1-2; D perhaps matches TRBD1 (5 bases). The CDR3 runs to 13 residues. CDR1 and CDR2 from the germline V gene are MDHEN and SYDVKM. V lost 7 bases, J lost 5 bases, and 14 bases lay in between. The CDR3 protein is CASTRVGRYGYTF. CDR3 nucleotide sequence: TGTGCCAGCACCAGGGTAGGGCGGTATGGCTACACCTTC.

The chain joins TRBV28 to TRBJ2-7, with 11 bases fitting TRBD1. V gave up 3 bases and J gave up 6 bases; unmatched junction bases: 4. From germline, CDR1 is MDHEN and CDR2 SYDVKM. This CDR3 has 14 residues. The CDR3 is CASSLGDRGGEQYF. DNA for the CDR3: TGTGCCAGCAGTTTGGGGGACAGGGGGGGCGAGCAGTACTTC.

This clone was picked up one time. CDR3 sequence (DNA): TGTGCCAGCAGCAAAGGGAGGGGGCGGAATGAGCAGTTCTTC. Its protein is CASSKGRGRNEQFF. The rearrangement uses TRBV21-1 and TRBJ2-1; the tabulated D call, TRBD1, remains unverified against the DNA. TRBV21-1 is given as a pseudogene. The CDR3 contains 14 residues.

V is TRBV4-2 and J is TRBJ2-5, with 8 bases fitting TRBD2. Germline V gives CDR1 LGHNA, CDR2 YNFKEQ. The CDR3 runs to 17 residues. The J segment lost 1 base and the V segment lost 3 bases, leaving 10 bases of the junction unmatched. CDR3 nucleotides: TGTGCCAGCAGCCACGGGTCCAGCGGGAGTGGCCAAGAGACCCAGTACTTC. This translates into CASSHGSSGSGQETQYF.

This clone was observed a few times. The chain has TRBV3-1 (or the pseudogene TRBV3-2) and TRBJ1-6; D possibly corresponds to TRBD1 (6 bases). The CDR3 spans 15 residues. Germline CDR1 and CDR2: LGHDT and YNNKEL (reference sequence). The V and J ends lost 1 base and 9 bases respectively, with 13 bases between them. CDR3 nucleotides: TGTGCCAGCAGCCAAGCAGCAGGGGAGGGTTCACCCCTCCACTTT. Translation gives CASSQAAGEGSPLHF.

Only one count was recorded for this clone. The CDR3 DNA follows: TGTGCCAGCAGCCTGGACATTGGGCTGTCTGAGCAGTACTTC. Amino acid sequence: CASSLDIGLSEQYF. This chain uses TRBV7-6 with TRBJ2-7; possible D gene TRBD1, 5 bases. This CDR3 is built from 14 residues. In germline, CDR1 is SGHVS, CDR2 FNYEAQ. With 5 bases removed from V and 7 bases from J, the gap between germline ends came to 18 bases.

The chain recombines TRBV2 with TRBJ2-7, with 8 nucleotides matching TRBD2. Trimming cost V 5 bases and J 4 bases; bases outside gene matches: 7. The V gene's germline CDR1 is SNHLY and CDR2 FYNNEI. The CDR3 is 14 amino acids. Written as DNA, the CDR3 is TGTGCCAGCAGTACACAGGGCGGGGGGTACGAGCAGTACTTC. This gives the protein CASSTQGGGYEQYF. Full variable domain (missing parts from reference TRBV2 and TRBJ2-7): EPEVTQTPSHQVTQMGQEVILRCVPISNHLYFYWYRQILGQKVEFLVSFYNNEISEKSEIFDDQFSVERPDGSNFTLKIRSTKLEDSAMYFCASSTQGGGYEQYFGPGTRLTVT.

The gene calls are TRBV18 and TRBJ2-1; TRBD2 might be the D (5 bases). The CDR3 is 16 residues long. The germline V gene encodes CDR1 KGHSH and CDR2 LQKENI. With 0 bases removed from V and 6 bases from J, the gap between germline ends came to 15 bases. CDR3 region: CASSPPNLAHFNEQFF. Written as DNA, the CDR3 is TGTGCCAGCTCACCACCGAATCTAGCACATTTCAATGAGCAGTTCTTC.

The genes are TRBV24-1 and TRBJ2-7, with TRBD1 identical over 8 bases. Unmatched junction bases numbered 10, after V lost 3 bases and J lost 4 bases. The CDR3 is 16 residues long. Germline assignment: CDR1 KGHDR and CDR2 SFDVKD. CDR3 loop: CATSDPPRTGSYEQYF. The CDR3, as DNA: TGTGCCACCAGTGATCCCCCCCGGACAGGGAGTTACGAGCAGTACTTC.

V usage is TRBV19 and J usage is TRBJ2-1; perhaps TRBD2 as D (6 bases). V lost 4 bases and J lost 3, with 13 bases in between. The CDR3 is 15 amino acids. Germline CDR1 is LNHDA and CDR2 is SQIVND (reference sequence). The CDR3 here is CASSTGRDRYNEQFF. The CDR3 region has the DNA TGTGCCAGTAGTACTGGGCGGGACCGCTACAATGAGCAGTTCTTC.

The chain combines TRBV20-1 with TRBJ2-5; maybe TRBD1 (6 bases). The CDR3 is 11 amino acids. Germline values: CDR1 DFQATT, CDR2 SNEGSKA (reference sequence). CDR3 DNA sequence: TGCAGCATTCCAAGGGGGGAGACCCAGTACTTC. Its translation: CSIPRGETQYF.

V gene TRBV27 combines with J gene TRBJ1-6; D not certain. V lost 4 bases to trimming and J lost 4 bases, with 5 bases between them. CDR1 and CDR2 (germline): MNHEY, SMNVEV (reference sequence). This CDR3 comprises 13 residues. In DNA, the CDR3 is TGTGCCAGCAGTTACGAGTATAATTCACCCCTCCACTTT. Protein sequence: CASSYEYNSPLHF.

This clone was recorded once. The chain recombines TRBV11-2 with TRBJ1-1; 7 bases line up with TRBD1. There are 14 residues in the CDR3. V dropped 5 bases and J dropped 2; count of bases not matched to a gene: 5. The germline V gene has CDR1 SGHAT and CDR2 FQNNGV. Here the CDR3 DNA reads TGTGCCAGCAGCCGTAACAGGGGAAACACTGAAGCTTTCTTT. Its protein product is CASSRNRGNTEAFF.

The rearrangement uses TRBV7-6 and TRBJ2-5, with 7 bases matching TRBD1. The CDR3 consists of 14 residues. In germline, CDR1 is SGHVS, CDR2 FNYEAQ. V lost 5 bases and J lost 5; bases outside the gene matches: 8. Here the CDR3 reads CASSPDRDGETQYF. CDR3 in DNA: TGTGCCAGCAGCCCTGACAGGGACGGGGAGACCCAGTACTTC.

This clone was seen only once. V is TRBV5-4 and J is TRBJ1-1; D perhaps matches TRBD1 (6 bases). Germline V gene sequence: CDR1 SGHNT, CDR2 YYREEE (reference sequence). This CDR3 comprises 16 residues. Trimming stripped 3 bases from V and 5 bases from J, with 20 bases between. The CDR3 nucleotides read TGTGCCAGCAGCTCTGGGGGGGGCGTACTAGGGACTGAAGCTTTCTTT. Its protein is CASSSGGGVLGTEAFF.

The chain has TRBV9 and TRBJ1-4, with 8 bases identical to TRBD1. Trimming took 4 bases from V and 4 from J; bases not matched to a gene: 9. The CDR3 covers 16 residues. CDR1 is SGDLS and CDR2 is YYNGEE in the germline V gene. The CDR3 DNA sequence: TGTGCCAGCAGCCATGGTTCAGGGGGCCTTAATGAAAAACTGTTTTTT. Its translation is CASSHGSGGLNEKLFF.

The rearrangement uses TRBV27 and TRBJ2-2; 7 bases match TRBD2. The CDR3 loop spans 17 amino acids. Trimming took 6 bases from V and 1 from J; bases not matched to a gene: 11. Germline V CDR1 and CDR2: MNHEY, SMNVEV (reference sequence). The CDR3 protein is CASSPLGRERNTGELFF. The CDR3, as DNA: TGTGCCAGCAGCCCCCTGGGGCGGGAGAGGAACACCGGGGAGCTGTTTTTT.

The V and J genes are TRBV24-1 and TRBJ2-1, with TRBD2 matching 9 bases. CDR3 size: 18 residues. Germline CDR1 is KGHDR and CDR2 is SFDVKD. The junction had 14 bases not matched to a gene; V was cut back by 4 bases and J by 5 bases. The CDR3 DNA follows: TGTGCCACCAGTGAATGGGGGAATAGCGGGAGAGGAAACAATGAGCAGTTCTTC. This translates into CATSEWGNSGRGNNEQFF.

This clone came up once. The chain joins TRBV6-1 to TRBJ1-4, with 7 bases that match TRBD1. This CDR3 comprises 14 residues. CDR1 is MNHNS, CDR2 SASEGT, per germline. V was pared by 1 base and J by 5 bases, with 1 base of the junction left unmatched. The CDR3, as DNA: TGTGCCAGCAGTGAAGGACAGGGAAATGAAAAACTGTTTTTT. Translating gives CASSEGQGNEKLFF.

This rearrangement joins TRBV2 to TRBJ2-1, with 7 bases fitting TRBD2. V trimming: 1 base; J trimming: 6 bases; junction bases outside the gene matches: 3. Germline values: CDR1 SNHLY, CDR2 FYNNEI. The CDR3 consists of 14 residues. The CDR3 here is CASSEGLAGNEQFF. The CDR3 nucleotides are TGTGCCAGCAGTGAAGGACTAGCTGGCAATGAGCAGTTCTTC.

The chain has TRBV20-1 and TRBJ2-7, with unresolved D. The CDR3 has 11 amino acids. Germline lookup yields CDR1 DFQATT and CDR2 SNEGSKA (reference sequence). V was trimmed by 0 bases and J by 3 bases, leaving 3 bases between them. The CDR3 loop reads CSARDVYEQYF. CDR3 DNA: TGCAGTGCTAGAGACGTCTACGAGCAGTACTTC.

The rearrangement joins TRBV27 to TRBJ2-1, with D uncertain. The V end lost 3 bases, the J end lost 8 bases, and 8 bases lay between the germline ends. CDR1 MNHEY and CDR2 SMNVEV come from the germline V gene (reference sequence). This CDR3 is built from 12 residues. CDR3 DNA sequence: TGTGCCAGCAGTTTTATAGGAGATGAGCAGTTCTTC. As protein: CASSFIGDEQFF.

This rearrangement joins TRBV6-4 to TRBJ2-1, with 11 bases fitting TRBD1. CDR3 length equals 15 residues. With V trimmed by 2 bases and J by 7 bases, 4 bases remained unmatched. Germline CDR1 is MRHNA and CDR2 is SNTAGT. CDR3 in amino acids: CASSDGQGAVNEQFF. CDR3 nucleotides: TGTGCCAGCAGTGACGGACAGGGGGCTGTTAATGAGCAGTTCTTC.